The subject of this entry is one TCR beta chain. Mismatch with germline at one junction end may stem from a read error. The data are from a study of T cells after yellow fever vaccination. MiXCR, applied by TCRdb to the 5' RACE reads, yields one record per CDR3 protein. The data show 300,000 to 350,000 distinct CDR3 sequences, 3.5% to 4.5% seen once. The CDR3 extends over 15 amino acids. Germline-derived CDR1 and CDR2 are SSHAT and FNYEAQ (reference sequence). V and J are TRBV7-7 and TRBJ2-5, with D hard to call. Sequenced here: PBMCs, sampled 15 days after the yellow fever booster vaccination. This clonotype was obtained from a man aged 18-30 years who received the YFV17D yellow fever vaccine. DNA for the CDR3: TGTGCTAGCAGCTTAATCAGAACCCTGACGGAGACCCAGTACTTC. Its translation: CASSLIRTLTETQYF.